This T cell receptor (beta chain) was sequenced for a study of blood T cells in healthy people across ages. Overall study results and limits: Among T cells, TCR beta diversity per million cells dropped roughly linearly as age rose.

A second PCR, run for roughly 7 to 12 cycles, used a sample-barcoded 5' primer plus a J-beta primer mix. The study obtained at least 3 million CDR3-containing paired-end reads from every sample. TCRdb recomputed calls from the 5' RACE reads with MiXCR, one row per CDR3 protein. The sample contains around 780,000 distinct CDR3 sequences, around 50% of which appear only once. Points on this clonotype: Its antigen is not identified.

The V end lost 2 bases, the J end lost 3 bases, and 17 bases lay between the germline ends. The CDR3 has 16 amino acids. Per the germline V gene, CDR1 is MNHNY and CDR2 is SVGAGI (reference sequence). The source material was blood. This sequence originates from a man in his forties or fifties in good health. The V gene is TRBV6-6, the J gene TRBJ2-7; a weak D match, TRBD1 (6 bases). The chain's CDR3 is CASSYKAGAIFYEQYF. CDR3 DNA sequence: TGTGCCAGCAGTTACAAGGCAGGGGCTATTTTCTACGAGCAGTACTTC.